One sample yielded the 26 T cell receptor beta chains listed below, sequenced in a study of blood T cell repertoires in COVID-19. Some clones are missing from TCRdb's copy, which holds only in-frame ones; the method was immunoSEQ multiplex PCR. The top ten clones hold 1% of a sample with more than 250,000 clones, 80% to 90% of them seen once. The sequenced sample consisted of peripheral blood. The receptors shown here come from a man aged 45-65 years with active or convalescent COVID-19.

The chain is built from TRBV5-1 and TRBJ1-1; D gene unclear. Germline V gene lookup returns CDR1 SGHRS and CDR2 YFSETQ. The CDR3 consists of 15 residues. Trimming took 5 bases from V and 5 from J, leaving 19 bases between them. CDR3: CASSSLDMGRTEAFF. In DNA form, the CDR3 reads TGCGCCAGCAGTTCCCTTGATATGGGGAGAACTGAAGCTTTCTTT. Full variable domain (outside the CDR3, taken from reference TRBV5-1 and TRBJ1-1): KAGVTQTPRYLIKTRGQQVTLSCSPISGHRSVSWYQQTPGQGLQFLFEYFSETQRNKGNFPGRFSGRQFSNSRSEMNVSTLELGDSALYLCASSSLDMGRTEAFFGQGTRLTVV.

J is TRBJ1-6 and V is TRBV12-3 or TRBV12-4; the D gene is possibly TRBD1 (5 bases). V gave up 5 bases and J gave up 7 bases, with 9 bases separating them. The CDR3 extends over 13 amino acids. CDR3: CASSPRQNSPLHF. CDR3 in DNA: TGTGCCAGCAGTCCCCGACAGAATTCACCCCTCCACTTT.

The V call is TRBV2, the J call TRBJ1-2, with TRBD1 matching over 10 bases. J was trimmed by 6 bases and V by 6 bases; bases with no gene match: 7. Germline-derived CDR1 and CDR2 are SNHLY and FYNNEI. The CDR3 is made up of 14 amino acids. The CDR3 loop is CASRTGTGEHGYTF. The CDR3 DNA reads as TGTGCCAGCAGGACCGGGACAGGGGAACATGGCTACACCTTC.

The chain employs TRBV30 and TRBJ1-6; the D is unclear. Germline CDR1 and CDR2: GTSNPN and SVGIG (reference sequence). With 0 bases removed from V and 7 bases from J, the gap between germline ends came to 7 bases. This CDR3 has 13 amino acids. CDR3 nucleotides: TGTGCCTGGAGTGTAGGGAGGAATTCACCCCTCCACTTT. Amino acid sequence: CAWSVGRNSPLHF.

The chain employs TRBV6-6 and TRBJ2-7, with TRBD2 matching 11 bases. CDR1 MNHNY and CDR2 SVGAGI come from the germline V gene (reference sequence). V gave up 5 bases and J gave up 4 bases; unmatched junction bases: 4. This CDR3 has 14 amino acids. For the CDR3, the DNA is TGTGCCAGCAGTGGGACTAGCGGAGGTTACGAGCAGTACTTC. It yields the protein CASSGTSGGYEQYF.

The V call is TRBV7-2, the J call TRBJ2-5, with TRBD2 matching 7 bases. Germline assignment: CDR1 SGHTA and CDR2 FQGNSA. There are 16 residues in the CDR3. V lost 1 base to trimming and J lost 2 bases; unmatched junction nucleotides: 7. CDR3 in DNA: TGTGCCAGCAGCTTAGTGGGAGGGAACCCTCAAGAGACCCAGTACTTC. Amino acid sequence: CASSLVGGNPQETQYF.

The gene calls are TRBV6-6 and TRBJ1-2; 8 nucleotides match TRBD1. Germline CDR1 and CDR2: MNHNY and SVGAGI (reference sequence). The CDR3 runs 14 residues. V trimming: 0 bases; J trimming: 7 bases; junction bases outside the gene matches: 4. The CDR3 nucleotides read TGTGCCAGCAGTTACTCCGGACAGGGACGTGGCTACACCTTC. This translates into CASSYSGQGRGYTF.

V and J are TRBV6-2 or TRBV6-3 and TRBJ2-2; no definite D call. V gave up 5 bases and J gave up 1 base, with 5 bases separating them. The CDR3 consists of 13 residues. Germline V gene sequence: CDR1 MNHEY, CDR2 SVGEGT. CDR3 in amino acids: CASSLGNTGELFF. The CDR3 bases are TGTGCCAGCAGTCTAGGGAACACCGGGGAGCTGTTTTTT.

The chain links TRBV15 to TRBJ2-2, with 8 bases matching TRBD1. The CDR3 contains 15 residues. V lost 4 bases and J lost 3; bases outside the gene matches: 4. Germline V lookup: CDR1 LNHNV, CDR2 YYDKDF (reference sequence). The CDR3 DNA follows: TGTGCCACCAGCAAGGACAGGGAGGACACCGGGGAGCTGTTTTTT. Protein sequence: CATSKDREDTGELFF. The whole variable domain, filled in from reference TRBV15 and TRBJ2-2, reads DAMVIQNPRYQVTQFGKPVTLSCSQTLNHNVMYWYQQKSSQAPKLLFHYYDKDFNNEADTPDNFQSRRPNTSFCFLDIRSPGLGDTAMYLCATSKDREDTGELFFGEGSRLTVL.

The V call is TRBV10-3, the J call TRBJ2-3, with TRBD1 identical over 10 bases. This CDR3 is built from 18 residues. The V segment lost 4 bases and the J segment 0 bases; nucleotides outside the gene matches: 10. The germline V gene encodes CDR1 ENHRY and CDR2 SYGVKD. Written as DNA, the CDR3 is TGTGCCATCAGTGGACAGGGGGCAGGGCTTTACAGCACAGATACGCAGTATTTT. Residues: CAISGQGAGLYSTDTQYF.

J is TRBJ2-4 and V is TRBV30, with 7 bases that match TRBD1. CDR3 length: 11 residues. The J segment lost 13 bases and the V segment lost 0 bases, leaving 3 bases of the junction unmatched. The germline V gene encodes CDR1 GTSNPN and CDR2 SVGIG (reference sequence). The CDR3 is CAWSVQGNQYF. The CDR3 DNA sequence: TGTGCCTGGAGTGTACAGGGGAACCAGTACTTC.

The chain joins TRBV12-3 or TRBV12-4 to TRBJ1-1; D possibly corresponds to TRBD1 (5 bases). The CDR3 length is 13 residues. Trimming stripped 5 bases from V and 5 bases from J, with 12 bases between. The CDR3 DNA sequence: TGTGCCAGCAGTAAGGGGATGGGGACTGAAGCTTTCTTT. This encodes CASSKGMGTEAFF.

This rearrangement joins TRBV28 to TRBJ1-5; unclear D gene. With 6 bases removed from V and 11 bases from J, the gap between germline ends came to 32 bases. From germline, CDR1 is MDHEN and CDR2 SYDVKM. This CDR3 spans 18 amino acids. CDR3 sequence: CASSSSVALLGSGVAQHF. For the CDR3, the DNA is TGTGCCAGCAGCTCTTCGGTGGCACTCCTGGGGAGCGGGGTGGCCCAGCATTTT. Drawing the rest from reference TRBV28 and TRBJ1-5, the complete variable domain is DVKVTQSSRYLVKRTGEKVFLECVQDMDHENMFWYRQDPGLGLRLIYFSYDVKMKEKGDIPEGYSVSREKKERFSLILESASTNQTSMYLCASSSSVALLGSGVAQHFGDGTRLSIL.

The genes are TRBV12-3 or TRBV12-4 and TRBJ1-1; no clear D. This CDR3 spans 13 amino acids. Trimming cost V 4 bases and J 6 bases, with 12 bases left between them. This CDR3 reads CASSSQLNPEAFF. The DNA of the CDR3 is TGTGCCAGCAGTTCCCAACTTAACCCTGAAGCTTTCTTT.

The chain employs TRBV12-3 or TRBV12-4 and TRBJ1-1; the D gene is possibly TRBD1 (6 bases). Trimming took off 5 bases at V and 6 bases at J, with 13 bases between the two ends. The CDR3 runs 13 residues. CDR3 in amino acids: CASSPQQGAEAFF. The CDR3, as DNA: TGTGCCAGCAGTCCCCAACAGGGAGCTGAAGCTTTCTTT.

The rearrangement links TRBV5-6 to TRBJ1-2; 9 positions match TRBD1. Per the germline V gene, CDR1 is SGHDT and CDR2 is YYEEEE. The CDR3 totals 16 residues. V lost 5 bases to trimming and J lost 4 bases; unmatched junction nucleotides: 12. CDR3 coding DNA: TGTGCCAGCAGGGCAATTGGACAGGGGTCCTCCTATGGCTACACCTTC. This encodes CASRAIGQGSSYGYTF.

V usage is TRBV28 and J usage is TRBJ2-2; tentative D call: TRBD1 (5 bases). This CDR3 has 17 amino acids. Germline V gene data show CDR1 as MDHEN and CDR2 as SYDVKM. Trimming pared 2 bases from V and 6 bases from J, leaving 19 bases between. CDR3 nucleotides: TGTGCCAGCAGTTTAGTGGCACAGGCGATGGTAGCCGGGGAGCTGTTTTTT. Its translation: CASSLVAQAMVAGELFF.

The genes are TRBV6-6 and TRBJ2-7, with D tentatively TRBD2 (6 bases). The germline gives CDR1 MNHNY, CDR2 SVGAGI (reference sequence). The V end lost 4 bases, the J end lost 3 bases, and 13 bases lay between the germline ends. The CDR3 consists of 14 residues. The CDR3 sequence: CASSLASANYEQYF. The CDR3 nucleotides read TGTGCCAGCAGTTTGGCTAGCGCAAACTACGAGCAGTACTTC.

The chain employs TRBV9 and TRBJ2-4; TRBD2 is a possible D gene (6 bases). The CDR3 contains 16 residues. V gave up 0 bases and J gave up 7 bases, with 17 bases separating them. Per germline, CDR1 SGDLS and CDR2 YYNGEE. CDR3 in DNA: TGTGCCAGCAGCGTAGGGACCCAGGAGGGATGGAACATTCAGTACTTC. Translation: CASSVGTQEGWNIQYF.

The rearrangement links TRBV9 to TRBJ1-1; D is unclear. Trimming took off 0 bases at V and 7 bases at J, with 10 bases between the two ends. This CDR3 spans 13 amino acids. Looked up from germline, CDR1 is SGDLS and CDR2 is YYNGEE. CDR3 DNA: TGTGCCAGCAGCGTAGAAGCGAGAGGTGAAGCTTTCTTT. This translates into CASSVEARGEAFF.

This clone was seen a handful of times. CDR3 nucleotides: TGTGCCAGCAGTATCCCCCGACAGGGCGGGACTGAAGCTTTCTTT. Translated: CASSIPRQGGTEAFF. The rearrangement joins TRBV28 to TRBJ1-1; 7 bases map to TRBD1. Germline CDR1 reads MDHEN; CDR2 reads SYDVKM. V dropped 5 bases and J dropped 5; count of bases not matched to a gene: 11. This CDR3 is built from 15 residues. The whole variable domain, remainder taken from reference TRBV28 and TRBJ1-1, is DVKVTQSSRYLVKRTGEKVFLECVQDMDHENMFWYRQDPGLGLRLIYFSYDVKMKEKGDIPEGYSVSREKKERFSLILESASTNQTSMYLCASSIPRQGGTEAFFGQGTRLTVV.

The chain joins TRBV25-1 to TRBJ1-3, with D perhaps TRBD1 (6 bases). Germline V gene sequence: CDR1 MGHDK, CDR2 SYGVNS. Deletions cut 3 bases from V and 0 bases from J, with 12 bases between. This CDR3 is built from 16 residues. CDR3 nucleotide sequence: TGTGCCAGCAGTGATGAGGGGGTAGCCTCTGGAAACACCATATATTTT. Protein product: CASSDEGVASGNTIYF.

This clone was detected once. The J gene is TRBJ1-6, the V gene TRBV3-1 (or the pseudogene TRBV3-2), with D hard to call. V lost 1 base and J 0 bases, leaving 7 bases between the germline ends. CDR1 and CDR2 from the germline V gene are LGHDT and YNNKEL (reference sequence). This CDR3 is 16 amino acids long. In nucleotides, the CDR3 is TGTGCCAGCAGCCAAGTAACATTCTCCTATAATTCACCCCTCCACTTT. Translated, it gives CASSQVTFSYNSPLHF.

The chain is built from TRBV2 and TRBJ1-2; no clear D. Trimming stripped 6 bases from V and 3 bases from J, with 11 bases between. This CDR3 contains 13 residues. CDR1 is SNHLY and CDR2 is FYNNEI in the germline V gene. The CDR3 DNA is TGTGCCAGCAGCCAAACAGATTACTATGGCTACACCTTC. Its protein product is CASSQTDYYGYTF.

This chain links TRBV7-9 with TRBJ1-2; TRBD1 matches at 11 bases. CDR1 is SEHNR, CDR2 FQNEAQ, per germline (reference sequence). The trim removed 5 bases at V and 4 bases at J, leaving 0 bases unmatched. This CDR3 is 13 amino acids long. The CDR3 reads CASSGTGGYGYTF. The CDR3 DNA reads TGTGCCAGCAGCGGGACAGGGGGCTATGGCTACACCTTC.

The sample holds one count of this clone. The V call is TRBV6-2 or TRBV6-3, the J call TRBJ1-4, with 8 bases fitting TRBD1. The germline V gene encodes CDR1 MNHEY and CDR2 SVGEGT. The CDR3 spans 18 residues. Unmatched junction bases numbered 10, after V lost 0 bases and J lost 4 bases. The CDR3 reads CASSYSIIRGRVNEKLFF. CDR3 DNA sequence: TGTGCCAGCAGTTACTCGATCATCAGGGGGCGCGTTAATGAAAAACTGTTTTTT.